These T cell receptor beta chains were read from a single sample in a study of cytotoxic CD8 clonotypes in ibrutinib-treated CLL. TCRdb keeps only in-frame clones here, not all; method: immunoSEQ multiplex PCR. The sample lists approximately 170,000 clones, over 75% seen once, with 3% to 3.5% in the top ten. Specimen: PBMCs, collected at disease progression, from a patient treated with ibrutinib. These receptors all come from a human donor with chronic lymphocytic leukemia. Both conserved end residues are part of each CDR3. D genes are given only for firm matches. Rows may omit the clone size; those that give it use once, few, many or a size class.

abundance: NA
d_gene: NA
v_gene: TRBV7-9
j_gene: TRBJ2-5
CDR3nt: TGTGCCAGCAGACCCGTCCCGAGGACGCAAGAGACCCAGTACTTC
CDR3aa: CASRPVPRTQETQYF

abundance: NA
d_gene: TRBD1
v_gene: TRBV6-1
j_gene: TRBJ2-7
CDR3nt: TGTGCCAGCAGTAGAACCGGGACAGGGGTTGACGAGCAGTACTTC
CDR3aa: CASSRTGTGVDEQYF

abundance: NA
d_gene: NA
v_gene: TRBV29-1
j_gene: TRBJ2-5
CDR3nt: TGCAGCGTTGAAAGGGAAGGGACACCTCAAGAGACCCAGTACTTC
CDR3aa: CSVEREGTPQETQYF

abundance: NA
d_gene: TRBD1
v_gene: TRBV4-1
j_gene: TRBJ1-1
CDR3nt: TGCGCCAGCAGCCAGATGACAGGGCATAGTGAAGCTTTCTTT
CDR3aa: CASSQMTGHSEAFF

abundance: NA
d_gene: NA
v_gene: TRBV30
j_gene: TRBJ1-5
CDR3nt: TGTGCCTGGGCAGGGACAAAATCTAGCAATCAGCCCCAGCATTTT
CDR3aa: CAWAGTKSSNQPQHF

abundance: NA
d_gene: TRBD1
v_gene: TRBV18
j_gene: TRBJ1-2
CDR3nt: TGTGCCAGCTCACCACCGGGGACAGCGGTGCTCTATGGCTACACCTTC
CDR3aa: CASSPPGTAVLYGYTF

abundance: NA
d_gene: NA
v_gene: TRBV4-3
j_gene: TRBJ2-7
CDR3nt: TGCGCCAGCAGCCAAGAGCCGGGCGAGCAGTACTTC
CDR3aa: CASSQEPGEQYF

abundance: NA
d_gene: NA
v_gene: TRBV5-4
j_gene: TRBJ2-3
CDR3nt: TGTGCCAGCAGCTTGGGCAATAACAGAGCGGTAGATACGCAGTATTTT
CDR3aa: CASSLGNNRAVDTQYF

abundance: NA
d_gene: NA
v_gene: TRBV5-6
j_gene: TRBJ2-2
CDR3nt: TGTGCCAGCAGCTTTTGGGGGCGTGGAGATACCGGGGAGCTGTTTTTT
CDR3aa: CASSFWGRGDTGELFF

abundance: NA
d_gene: TRBD2
v_gene: TRBV6-5
j_gene: TRBJ2-3
CDR3nt: TGTGCCAGCAGTTACGCGGGAGTACACGCAGATACGCAGTATTTT
CDR3aa: CASSYAGVHADTQYF

abundance: once
d_gene: NA
v_gene: TRBV14
j_gene: TRBJ2-3
CDR3nt: TGTGCCAGCAGCCTAGGAAATACGCAGTATTTT
CDR3aa: CASSLGNTQYF

abundance: NA
d_gene: NA
v_gene: TRBV28
j_gene: TRBJ2-5
CDR3nt: TGTGCCAGCAGTTTAGAACGCCTATGGGGGGAGACCCAGTACTTC
CDR3aa: CASSLERLWGETQYF

abundance: NA
d_gene: NA
v_gene: TRBV15
j_gene: TRBJ2-3
CDR3nt: TGTGCCACCAGCAGAGATCTGGTAGGGGACGGCACAGATACGCAGTATTTT
CDR3aa: CATSRDLVGDGTDTQYF